The clone carrying this T cell receptor beta chain showed up many times. Its antigen is not identified. The sorted-subset TCR libraries were prepared using some 960,000 CD4+ or CD8+ T cells as the starting material. The germline V and J ends were trimmed by 2 bases and 12 bases, with 11 bases remaining between them. This CDR3 has 11 amino acids. In germline, CDR1 is SGHRS, CDR2 YFSETQ. TCRdb used MiXCR to reprocess the 5' RACE reads, holding one entry per CDR3 protein. In the table there are about 21,000 distinct CDR3 sequences, 17% of which are singletons. These data come from a study of neurological immune-mediated disorders. Study summary: The study included about 35 multiple sclerosis patients, around 31 relapsing-remitting and 3 secondary progressive. Study results and caveats: The highest TCR clonal expansion occurred in HTLV-1-associated myelopathy; multiple sclerosis fell below healthy controls. No expanded-clone CDR3 amino acid sequence recurred across subjects, suggesting private TCR-beta repertoires.

Sequencing was carried out using CD8+ T cells from blood. The chain recombines TRBV5-1 with TRBJ1-2, with D possibly matching TRBD1 (5 bases). The receptor was derived from a woman aged 18-29 years with multiple sclerosis. The DNA of the CDR3 is TGCGCCAGCAGCTTCACAGGTGCCCACACCTTC. Translating it yields CASSFTGAHTF.